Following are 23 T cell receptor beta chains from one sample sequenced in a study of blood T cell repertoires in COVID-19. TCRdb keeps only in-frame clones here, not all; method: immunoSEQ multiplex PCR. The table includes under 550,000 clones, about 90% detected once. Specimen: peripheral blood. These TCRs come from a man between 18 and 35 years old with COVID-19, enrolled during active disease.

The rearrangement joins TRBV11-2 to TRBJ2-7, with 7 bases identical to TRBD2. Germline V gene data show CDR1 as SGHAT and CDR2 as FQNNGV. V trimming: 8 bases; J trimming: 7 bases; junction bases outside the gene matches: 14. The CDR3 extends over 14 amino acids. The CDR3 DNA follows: TGTGCCAGCCGCCCGGGGGGAGGGACGGGGGAGCAGTACTTC. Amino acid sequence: CASRPGGGTGEQYF.

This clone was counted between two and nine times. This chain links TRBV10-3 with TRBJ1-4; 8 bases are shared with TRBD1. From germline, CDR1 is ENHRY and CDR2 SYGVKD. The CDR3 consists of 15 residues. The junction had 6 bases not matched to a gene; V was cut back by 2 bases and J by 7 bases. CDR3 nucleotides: TGTGCCATCAGTGAGCAGGGGGCGTTGGGTGAAAAACTGTTTTTT. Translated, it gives CAISEQGALGEKLFF.

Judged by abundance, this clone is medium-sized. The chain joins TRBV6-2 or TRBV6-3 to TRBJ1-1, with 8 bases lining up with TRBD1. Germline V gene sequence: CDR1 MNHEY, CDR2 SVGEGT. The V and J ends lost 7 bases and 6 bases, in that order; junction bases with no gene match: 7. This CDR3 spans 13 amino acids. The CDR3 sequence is CASNYQGASEAFF. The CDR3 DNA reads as TGTGCCAGCAATTATCAGGGGGCCTCTGAAGCTTTCTTT.

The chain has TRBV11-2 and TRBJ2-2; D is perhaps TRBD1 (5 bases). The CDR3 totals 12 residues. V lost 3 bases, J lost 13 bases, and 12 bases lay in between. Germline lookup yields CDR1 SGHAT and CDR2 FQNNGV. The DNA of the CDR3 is TGTGCCAGCAGCTTCGCCAGGGAATGGCTGTTTTTT. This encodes CASSFAREWLFF.

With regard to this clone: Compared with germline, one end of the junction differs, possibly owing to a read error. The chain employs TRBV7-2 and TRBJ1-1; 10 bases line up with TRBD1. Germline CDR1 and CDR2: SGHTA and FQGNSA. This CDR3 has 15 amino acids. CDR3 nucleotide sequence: TGTGCCAGCAGCGGAGGGACAGGGGTGAAGACTGAAGCTTTCTTT. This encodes CASSGGTGVKTEAFF.

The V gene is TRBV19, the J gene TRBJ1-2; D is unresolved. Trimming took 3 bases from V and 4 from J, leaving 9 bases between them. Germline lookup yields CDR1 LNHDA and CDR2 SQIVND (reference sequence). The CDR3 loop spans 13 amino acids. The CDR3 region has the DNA TGTGCCAGTAGTATGGAGGCAGTCTATGGCTACACCTTC. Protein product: CASSMEAVYGYTF.

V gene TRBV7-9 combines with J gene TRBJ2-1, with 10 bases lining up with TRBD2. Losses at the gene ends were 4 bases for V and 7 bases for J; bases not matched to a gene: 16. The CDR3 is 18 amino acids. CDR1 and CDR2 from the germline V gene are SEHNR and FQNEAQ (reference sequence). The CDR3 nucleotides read TGTGCCAGCAGCTCGCCGGGGGAGCGGGGGGGCGGTATGAATGAGCAGTTCTTC. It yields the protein CASSSPGERGGGMNEQFF.

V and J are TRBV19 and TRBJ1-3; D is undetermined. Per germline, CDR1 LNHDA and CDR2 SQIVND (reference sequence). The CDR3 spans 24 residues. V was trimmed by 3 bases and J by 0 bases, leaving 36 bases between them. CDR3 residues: CASSIGGGWVPGHPKVDSGNTIYF. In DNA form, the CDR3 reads TGTGCCAGTAGTATCGGAGGTGGATGGGTTCCGGGCCATCCTAAAGTGGACTCTGGAAACACCATATATTTT.

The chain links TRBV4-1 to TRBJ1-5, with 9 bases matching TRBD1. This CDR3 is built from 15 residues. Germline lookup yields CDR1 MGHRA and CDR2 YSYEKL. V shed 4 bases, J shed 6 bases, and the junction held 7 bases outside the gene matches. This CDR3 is CASSPTGGTAQPQHF. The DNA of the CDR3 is TGCGCCAGCAGCCCGACAGGGGGAACGGCTCAGCCCCAGCATTTT.

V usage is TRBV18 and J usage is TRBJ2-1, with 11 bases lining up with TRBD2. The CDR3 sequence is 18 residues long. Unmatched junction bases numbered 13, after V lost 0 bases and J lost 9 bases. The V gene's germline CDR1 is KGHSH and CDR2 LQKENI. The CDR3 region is CASSPPGVNLAGGGEQFF. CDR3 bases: TGTGCCAGCTCACCACCTGGAGTTAACCTAGCGGGGGGTGGTGAGCAGTTCTTC.

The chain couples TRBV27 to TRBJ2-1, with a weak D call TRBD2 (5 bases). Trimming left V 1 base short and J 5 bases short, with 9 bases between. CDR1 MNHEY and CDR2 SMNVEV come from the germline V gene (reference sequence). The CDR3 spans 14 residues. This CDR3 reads CASSLWERDNEQFF. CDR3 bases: TGTGCCAGCAGTTTATGGGAGCGTGACAATGAGCAGTTCTTC.

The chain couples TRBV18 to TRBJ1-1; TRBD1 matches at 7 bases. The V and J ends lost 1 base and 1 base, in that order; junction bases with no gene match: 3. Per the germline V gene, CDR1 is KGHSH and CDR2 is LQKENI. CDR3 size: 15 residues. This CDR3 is CASSPQQGGNTEAFF. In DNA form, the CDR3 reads TGTGCCAGCTCACCACAGCAGGGGGGGAACACTGAAGCTTTCTTT.

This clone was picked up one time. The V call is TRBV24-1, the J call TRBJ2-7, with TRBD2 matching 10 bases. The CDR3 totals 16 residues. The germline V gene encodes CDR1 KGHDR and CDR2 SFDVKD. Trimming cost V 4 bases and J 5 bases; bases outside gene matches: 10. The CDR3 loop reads CATSDRYASGSHEQYF. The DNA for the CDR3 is TGTGCCACCAGTGACCGATATGCTAGCGGGAGCCACGAGCAGTACTTC.

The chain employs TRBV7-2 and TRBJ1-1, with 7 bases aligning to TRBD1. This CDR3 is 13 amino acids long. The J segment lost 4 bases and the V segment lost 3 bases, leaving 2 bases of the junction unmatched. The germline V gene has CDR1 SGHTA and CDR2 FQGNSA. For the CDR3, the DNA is TGTGCCAGCAGCTTCGACAGGGTCACTGAAGCTTTCTTT. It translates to CASSFDRVTEAFF.

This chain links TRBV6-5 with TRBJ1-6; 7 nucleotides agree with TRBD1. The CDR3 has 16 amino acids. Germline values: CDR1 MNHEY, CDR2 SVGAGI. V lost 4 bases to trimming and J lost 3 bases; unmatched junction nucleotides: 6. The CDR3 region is CASSSIGTVYNSPLHF. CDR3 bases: TGTGCCAGCAGTTCCATAGGGACAGTCTATAATTCACCCCTCCACTTT.

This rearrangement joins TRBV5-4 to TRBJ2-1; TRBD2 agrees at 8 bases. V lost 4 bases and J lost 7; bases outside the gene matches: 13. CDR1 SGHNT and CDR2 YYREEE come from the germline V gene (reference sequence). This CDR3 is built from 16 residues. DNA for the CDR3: TGTGCCAGCAGCCCACTAGCGGCCAACAGTTGGAATGAGCAGTTCTTC. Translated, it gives CASSPLAANSWNEQFF. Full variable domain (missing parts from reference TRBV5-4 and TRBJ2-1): ETGVTQSPTHLIKTRGQQVTLRCSSQSGHNTVSWYQQALGQGPQFIFQYYREEENGRGNFPPRFSGLQFPNYSSELNVNALELDDSALYLCASSPLAANSWNEQFFGPGTRLTVL.

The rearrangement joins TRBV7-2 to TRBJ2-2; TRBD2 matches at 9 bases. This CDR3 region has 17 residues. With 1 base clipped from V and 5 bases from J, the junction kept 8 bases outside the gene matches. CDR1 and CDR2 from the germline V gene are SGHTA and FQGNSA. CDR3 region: CASSLGLAGKPTGELFF. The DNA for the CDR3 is TGTGCCAGCAGCTTAGGCCTAGCGGGAAAGCCGACCGGGGAGCTGTTTTTT. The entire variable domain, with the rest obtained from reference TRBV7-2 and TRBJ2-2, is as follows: GAGVSQSPSNKVTEKGKDVELRCDPISGHTALYWYRQSLGQGLEFLIYFQGNSAPDKSGLPSDRFSAERTGGSVSTLTIQRTQQEDSAVYLCASSLGLAGKPTGELFFGEGSRLTVL.

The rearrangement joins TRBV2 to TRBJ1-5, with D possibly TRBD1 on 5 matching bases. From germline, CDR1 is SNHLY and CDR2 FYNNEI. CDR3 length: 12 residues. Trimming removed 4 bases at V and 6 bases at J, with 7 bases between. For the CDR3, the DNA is TGTGCCAGCAGTGGACAGACTCAGCCCCAGCATTTT. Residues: CASSGQTQPQHF.

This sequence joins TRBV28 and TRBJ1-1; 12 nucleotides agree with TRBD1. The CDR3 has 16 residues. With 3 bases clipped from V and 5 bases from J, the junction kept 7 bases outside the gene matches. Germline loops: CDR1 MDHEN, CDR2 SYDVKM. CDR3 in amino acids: CASSLGGQGAGTEAFF. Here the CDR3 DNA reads TGTGCCAGCAGTTTGGGGGGACAGGGGGCGGGTACTGAAGCTTTCTTT.

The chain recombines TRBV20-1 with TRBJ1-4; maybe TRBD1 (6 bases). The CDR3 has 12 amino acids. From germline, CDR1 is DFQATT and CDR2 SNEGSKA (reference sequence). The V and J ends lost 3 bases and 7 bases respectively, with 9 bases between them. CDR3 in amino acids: CSASQGSEKLFF. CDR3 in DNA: TGCAGTGCTAGTCAGGGGAGTGAAAAACTGTTTTTT.

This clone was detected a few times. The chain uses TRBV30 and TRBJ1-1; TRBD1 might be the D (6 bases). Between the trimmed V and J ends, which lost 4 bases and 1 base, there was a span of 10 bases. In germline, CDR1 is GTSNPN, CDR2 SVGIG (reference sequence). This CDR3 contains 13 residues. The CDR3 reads CAWTPGENTEAFF. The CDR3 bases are TGTGCCTGGACCCCAGGGGAGAACACTGAAGCTTTCTTT.

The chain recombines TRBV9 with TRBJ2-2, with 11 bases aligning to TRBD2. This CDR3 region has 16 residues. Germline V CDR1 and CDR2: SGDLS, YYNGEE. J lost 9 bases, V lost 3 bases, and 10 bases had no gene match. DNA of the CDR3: TGTGCCAGCAGCGCCAGACTAGCGGGGATCCGACGGGAGCTGTTTTTT. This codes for CASSARLAGIRRELFF.

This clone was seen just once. CDR3 sequence: CASRGGQAAYEQYF. The DNA for the CDR3 is TGTGCCAGCAGAGGGGGACAGGCAGCCTACGAGCAGTACTTC. The J gene is TRBJ2-7, the V gene TRBV2; 8 positions match TRBD1. Germline V CDR1 and CDR2: SNHLY, FYNNEI. Unmatched junction bases numbered 6, after V lost 6 bases and J lost 2 bases. There are 14 residues in the CDR3.